This record looks at one T cell receptor (beta chain) sequence and its context. What it binds is not known. The sample is drawn from a study of cytomegalovirus exposure and HLA in healthy donors. The study, taken as a whole, reports: The CMV antigen specificity of a few CMV-associated chains was confirmed through in vitro analysis. Presence/absence analyses assumed roughly uniform sequencing depth across donors. The majority of CMV-associated TCR beta chains were reported as apparently HLA-restricted in a later analysis.

The CDR3 spans 14 residues. The germline gives CDR1 GTSNPN, CDR2 SVGIG (reference sequence). Trimming removed 1 base from V and 4 bases from J; junction bases left unmatched: 3. Amplification used 60 Vbeta primers and 13 Jbeta primers. Some clones are missing from TCRdb's copy, which holds only in-frame ones; the method was immunoSEQ multiplex PCR. The data show over 150,000 clones, roughly 80% seen once. The chain recombines TRBV30 with TRBJ2-3; 9 positions agree with TRBD2. Source material: PBMCs. This clonotype was obtained from a man aged 25-45 years in good health and CMV-seropositive. The CDR3: CAWSGGGAPDTQYF. DNA for the CDR3: TGTGCCTGGAGTGGCGGGGGGGCCCCAGATACGCAGTATTTT.